The present TCR beta chain was sequenced within a study of T cell responses to AZD1222 COVID-19 vaccine. Study-wide points: Females outnumbered males among donors, who were mostly white British; clonal diversity was possibly underestimated. Seropositive at baseline were only six AZD1222 recipients. The study sampled repertoires only after the peak T cell response. An increase in Spike-specific TCR breadth and depth was observed after two AZD1222 doses.

Libraries were prepared by immunoSEQ multiplex PCR; TCRdb keeps only in-frame clonotypes and omits some of them. Here the sample spans approximately 50,000 clones, approximately 86% being singletons. Trimming cost V 6 bases and J 3 bases, with 9 bases left between them. From germline, CDR1 is MNHEY and CDR2 SVGAGI. The CDR3 is made up of 13 amino acids. Worth noting for this clone: Its antigen remains unknown.

The chain joins TRBV6-5 to TRBJ1-5; a weak D match, TRBD1 (5 bases). The sequencing here drew on peripheral blood, taken 28 days after the second AZD1222 dose. This receptor was taken from an adult who received the AZD1222 COVID-19 vaccine. The CDR3 here is CASRRQYNQPQHF. CDR3 in DNA: TGTGCCAGCAGAAGACAGTACAATCAGCCCCAGCATTTT.